This T cell receptor beta chain is from a study of cytomegalovirus exposure and HLA in healthy donors. Study-level points and caveats: In vitro assays verified that a few CMV-associated chains recognized CMV antigens specifically. TCR sequences were mostly rare, though some public TCRs occurred in many donors.

A word on this clone: The antigen remains undetermined.

Sequenced by immunoSEQ multiplex PCR; TCRdb stores in-frame clones only, minus some. The data show around 190,000 clones, 86% seen once. The CDR3 contains 13 residues. The germline gives CDR1 WNHNN, CDR2 SYGVQD (reference sequence). The V gene end was trimmed by 8 bases and the J gene end by 2 bases; junction bases not matched to a gene: 6. The V call is TRBV10-1, the J call TRBJ2-7; 7 bases agree with TRBD1. The sample consisted of PBMCs. The receptor's source is a man between 25 and 39 years old in good health and CMV-seropositive. CDR3 DNA sequence: TGCGCCAGCCCCCGGGACAGCACCTACGAGCAGTACTTC. Its translation: CASPRDSTYEQYF.